The 32 T cell receptor beta chains given below trace back to one sample, sequenced in a study of T cell changes during pregnancy in multiple sclerosis. Libraries were prepared by immunoSEQ multiplex PCR; TCRdb keeps only in-frame clonotypes and omits some of them. The sample gives over 25,000 clones, 70% to 90% of which show up once; more than 9.5% is in the top ten. This specimen was CD8+ T cells from peripheral blood mononuclear cells, taken in the third trimester of pregnancy. The receptors were gathered from a female donor with multiple sclerosis, enrolled in a pregnancy study.

This chain uses TRBV25-1 with TRBJ2-5; 10 bases map to TRBD1. Judging by the DNA end, TRBJ2-7 fits better; the J call may be wrong. The CDR3 has 17 amino acids. Germline V CDR1 and CDR2: MGHDK, SYGVNS. CDR3 sequence: CASSESVDRGSSYEQYF. In DNA, the CDR3 is TGTGCCAGCAGTGAATCGGTGGACAGGGGGAGCTCCTACGAGCAGTACTTC.

V is TRBV6-1 and J is TRBJ2-7; D call uncertain. Germline V gene lookup returns CDR1 MNHNS and CDR2 SASEGT. This CDR3 comprises 14 residues. The V gene lost 0 bases and the J gene lost 12 bases, with 18 bases spanning the gap. CDR3 residues: CASSEALHGGFLYF. The CDR3 region has the DNA TGTGCCAGCAGTGAAGCGCTTCATGGCGGTTTTCTGTACTTC.

V is TRBV7-9 and J is TRBJ2-7; 7 bases agree with TRBD1. The CDR3 loop spans 16 amino acids. With V trimmed by 7 bases and J by 4 bases, 16 bases remained unmatched. CDR1 SEHNR and CDR2 FQNEAQ come from the germline V gene (reference sequence). The CDR3 sequence is CASTASTGEERYEQYF. In DNA form, the CDR3 reads TGTGCCAGCACCGCATCCACAGGGGAAGAAAGATACGAGCAGTACTTC.

The genes are TRBV30 and TRBJ2-7; a weak D match, TRBD1 (6 bases). The CDR3 spans 12 residues. From germline, CDR1 is GTSNPN and CDR2 SVGIG (reference sequence). V gave up 2 bases and J gave up 4 bases, with 9 bases separating them. The CDR3 loop reads CAWSTGQYEQYF. The CDR3 bases are TGTGCCTGGAGTACAGGACAGTACGAGCAGTACTTC. The full variable domain, completed using reference TRBV30 and TRBJ2-7, is SQTIHQWPATLVQPVGSPLSLECTVEGTSNPNLYWYRQAAGRGLQLLFYSVGIGQISSEVPQNLSASRPQDRQFILSSKKLLLSDSGFYLCAWSTGQYEQYFGPGTRLTVT.

V usage is TRBV2 and J usage is TRBJ2-1, with TRBD2 as a possible D gene (6 bases). The CDR3 runs 17 residues. In germline, CDR1 is SNHLY, CDR2 FYNNEI. V was clipped by 1 base and J by 0 bases, with 13 bases between them. CDR3: CASSEGEARSSYNEQFF. The CDR3 DNA reads TGTGCCAGCAGTGAAGGGGAGGCCAGGAGCTCCTACAATGAGCAGTTCTTC.

This rearrangement joins TRBV7-7 to TRBJ2-3; D possibly corresponds to TRBD2 (6 bases). Germline assignment: CDR1 SSHAT and CDR2 FNYEAQ (reference sequence). Trimming pared 3 bases from V and 4 bases from J, leaving 8 bases between. The CDR3 is 13 amino acids. The CDR3 sequence is CASSFRRADTQYF. Written as DNA, the CDR3 is TGTGCCAGCAGCTTCAGGAGGGCAGATACGCAGTATTTT.

This chain joins TRBV7-6 and TRBJ1-5, with D possibly TRBD1 on 5 matching bases. Looked up from germline, CDR1 is SGHVS and CDR2 is FNYEAQ. With 1 base removed from V and 9 bases from J, the gap between germline ends came to 19 bases. The CDR3 contains 16 residues. Here the CDR3 DNA reads TGTGCCAGCAGCTTAGAACCAGGGAAGGGCTCATGGCCCCAGCATTTT. This translates into CASSLEPGKGSWPQHF. Full variable domain (rest looked up from reference TRBV7-6 and TRBJ1-5): GAGVSQSPRYKVTKRGQDVALRCDPISGHVSLYWYRQALGQGPEFLTYFNYEAQQDKSGLPNDRFSAERPEGSISTLTIQRTEQRDSAMYRCASSLEPGKGSWPQHFGDGTRLSIL.

This clone is a singleton in its sample. The chain combines TRBV27 with TRBJ2-5, with D tentatively TRBD2 (6 bases). Trimming removed 5 bases at V and 5 bases at J, with 24 bases between. The CDR3 contains 17 residues. Germline V gives CDR1 MNHEY, CDR2 SMNVEV (reference sequence). The CDR3 DNA reads as TGTGCCAGCAGTCCCCACCAAGGCAGGGTACGGGGGGAGACCCAGTACTTC. Translation: CASSPHQGRVRGETQYF.

The chain joins TRBV6-1 to TRBJ1-2, with TRBD1 matching over 9 bases. The CDR3 contains 14 residues. Trimming at V came to 6 bases and at J to 13 bases, leaving 15 bases not matched to a gene. Germline lookup yields CDR1 MNHNS and CDR2 SASEGT. Here the CDR3 DNA reads TGTGCCAGCAGGCCGGGACAGGGCTGGAGGTTCTTCACCTTC. Translating it yields CASRPGQGWRFFTF.

This clone was detected once. This chain uses TRBV18 with TRBJ1-2, with D hard to call. This CDR3 is 15 amino acids long. The germline gives CDR1 KGHSH, CDR2 LQKENI. V lost 6 bases and J lost 7, with 21 bases in between. The CDR3 nucleotides read TGTGCCAGCTCCCCCCGTGGGCAGCCGGATCTTGGCTACACCTTC. Encoded protein: CASSPRGQPDLGYTF.

The genes are TRBV9 and TRBJ2-1; TRBD2 aligns across 9 bases. CDR3 size: 17 residues. Germline CDR1 reads SGDLS; CDR2 reads YYNGEE. With 2 bases clipped from V and 6 bases from J, the junction kept 12 bases outside the gene matches. DNA of the CDR3: TGTGCCAGCAGCGTGGGCGGGGGGGGCCCAGGAGGCAATGAGCAGTTCTTC. This translates into CASSVGGGGPGGNEQFF. Together with reference TRBV9 and TRBJ2-1, the CDR3 gives the full variable domain: DSGVTQTPKHLITATGQRVTLRCSPRSGDLSVYWYQQSLDQGLQFLIQYYNGEERAKGNILERFSAQQFPDLHSELNLSSLELGDSALYFCASSVGGGGPGGNEQFFGPGTRLTVL.

The J gene is TRBJ2-7, the V gene TRBV28; perhaps TRBD1 as D (5 bases). Trimming left V 3 bases short and J 5 bases short, with 14 bases between. The CDR3 runs to 14 residues. Germline-derived CDR1 and CDR2 are MDHEN and SYDVKM. CDR3 sequence reads: CASSFARELDEQYF. In DNA, the CDR3 is TGTGCCAGCAGTTTTGCCAGGGAACTTGACGAGCAGTACTTC.

V usage is TRBV14 and J usage is TRBJ2-3, with 9 bases that match TRBD2. Trimming cost V 4 bases and J 4 bases; bases outside gene matches: 6. The CDR3 is 15 residues long. The germline V gene has CDR1 SGHDN and CDR2 FVKESK. The DNA for the CDR3 is TGTGCCAGCAGCCCCCAGACTAGCGGAGCAGATACGCAGTATTTT. Protein sequence: CASSPQTSGADTQYF.

The rearrangement joins TRBV2 to TRBJ2-3; 7 bases align to TRBD1. V was clipped by 5 bases and J by 0 bases; unmatched bases: 5. In germline, CDR1 is SNHLY, CDR2 FYNNEI. The CDR3 loop spans 15 amino acids. The CDR3 DNA reads TGTGCCAGCAGTTATGGACAGGCAAGCACAGATACGCAGTATTTT. It yields the protein CASSYGQASTDTQYF.

This chain joins TRBV9 and TRBJ2-1; 9 bases agree with TRBD2. CDR1 is SGDLS, CDR2 YYNGEE, per germline. The V gene end was trimmed by 4 bases and the J gene end by 5 bases; junction bases not matched to a gene: 10. CDR3 size: 16 residues. The CDR3 region has the DNA TGTGCCAGCAGCACCCGATCTAGCGGGGTCAACAATGAGCAGTTCTTC. Its translation: CASSTRSSGVNNEQFF.

This chain uses TRBV9 with TRBJ2-7; 8 positions match TRBD1. The V segment lost 0 bases and the J segment 5 bases; nucleotides outside the gene matches: 4. The V gene's germline CDR1 is SGDLS and CDR2 YYNGEE. This CDR3 comprises 14 residues. The CDR3 DNA sequence: TGTGCCAGCAGCGTAGGGACAGGGCCCAACGAGCAGTACTTC. It is translated as CASSVGTGPNEQYF.

This chain links TRBV7-9 with TRBJ2-7; 7 bases line up with TRBD1. CDR1 SEHNR and CDR2 FQNEAQ come from the germline V gene (reference sequence). The CDR3 contains 15 residues. V lost 5 bases, J lost 5 bases, and 12 bases stayed unmatched. The CDR3 sequence: CASSIPDRDVDEQYF. The CDR3 bases are TGTGCCAGCAGCATACCTGACAGGGATGTGGACGAGCAGTACTTC. Using reference TRBV7-9 and TRBJ2-7 for the parts outside the CDR3, the full variable domain is DTGVSQNPRHKITKRGQNVTFRCDPISEHNRLYWYRQTLGQGPEFLTYFQNEAQLEKSRLLSDRFSAERPKGSFSTLEIQRTEQGDSAMYLCASSIPDRDVDEQYFGPGTRLTVT.

The genes are TRBV7-6 and TRBJ1-1; 8 positions agree with TRBD1. Losses at the gene ends were 5 bases for V and 5 bases for J; bases not matched to a gene: 10. Germline V lookup: CDR1 SGHVS, CDR2 FNYEAQ. The CDR3 length is 15 residues. The CDR3 sequence: CASSPTRGRGTEAFF. The CDR3 nucleotides are TGTGCCAGCAGCCCGACCAGGGGGCGGGGGACTGAAGCTTTCTTT. The variable domain in full, with the rest retrieved from reference TRBV7-6 and TRBJ1-1, is GAGVSQSPRYKVTKRGQDVALRCDPISGHVSLYWYRQALGQGPEFLTYFNYEAQQDKSGLPNDRFSAERPEGSISTLTIQRTEQRDSAMYRCASSPTRGRGTEAFFGQGTRLTVV.

V is TRBV7-9 and J is TRBJ2-5, with 7 positions matching TRBD2. The CDR3 sequence is 18 residues long. Germline trimming cut 3 bases from V and 2 bases from J; bases unmatched to any gene: 15. CDR1 and CDR2 (germline): SEHNR, FQNEAQ (reference sequence). For the CDR3, the DNA is TGTGCCAGCAGCTTCACGACTAGCTGGAACCCCACACAAGAGACCCAGTACTTC. Amino acids: CASSFTTSWNPTQETQYF.

This clone was observed a single time. V gene TRBV30 combines with J gene TRBJ1-4; weak D call: TRBD1 (6 bases). Between the trimmed V and J ends, which lost 6 bases and 4 bases, there was a span of 15 bases. This CDR3 comprises 14 residues. CDR1 GTSNPN and CDR2 SVGIG come from the germline V gene (reference sequence). CDR3 region: CACSGGKGNEKLFF. The CDR3 nucleotides read TGTGCCTGTTCGGGGGGCAAGGGTAATGAAAAACTGTTTTTT.

The chain employs TRBV6-5 and TRBJ1-1, with a weak D call TRBD1 (6 bases). CDR3 length equals 14 residues. Deletions cut 0 bases from V and 7 bases from J, with 12 bases between. Germline loops: CDR1 MNHEY, CDR2 SVGAGI. The chain's CDR3 is CASSYSWTASEAFF. The CDR3 coding sequence is TGTGCCAGCAGTTACTCGTGGACAGCCAGTGAAGCTTTCTTT.

This CDR3 reads CASSSGREDTQYF. The CDR3 bases are TGTGCCAGCAGCTCTGGGAGGGAAGATACGCAGTATTTT. This chain uses TRBV7-9 with TRBJ2-3; 7 nucleotides align to TRBD2. The germline V gene encodes CDR1 SEHNR and CDR2 FQNEAQ (reference sequence). The CDR3 is 13 residues long. The V gene end was trimmed by 4 bases and the J gene end by 5 bases; junction bases not matched to a gene: 3.

J is TRBJ1-6 and V is TRBV9; D perhaps matches TRBD1 (6 bases). The CDR3 length is 15 residues. Trimming removed 4 bases from V and 10 bases from J, with 18 bases in between. Germline loops: CDR1 SGDLS, CDR2 YYNGEE. The CDR3 is CASSPIQGSGSPLHF. CDR3 coding DNA: TGTGCCAGCAGCCCAATACAGGGATCAGGATCACCCCTCCACTTT.

CDR3 DNA: TGTGCCAGCAGTGCGGCAGGTTCCAATGAGCAGTTCTTC. Its translation: CASSAAGSNEQFF. V gene TRBV6-4 combines with J gene TRBJ2-1, with D unclear. V lost 4 bases, J lost 6 bases, and 10 bases lay in between. The germline gives CDR1 MRHNA, CDR2 SNTAGT. The CDR3 covers 13 residues.

The J gene is TRBJ2-7, the V gene TRBV5-4; unclear D gene. CDR1 and CDR2 from the germline V gene are SGHNT and YYREEE (reference sequence). V lost 0 bases to trimming and J lost 4 bases, with 14 bases between them. CDR3 length equals 15 residues. DNA of the CDR3: TGTGCCAGCAGCTTGGTGGGCAAGCACCAGTACGAGCAGTACTTC. Translated, it gives CASSLVGKHQYEQYF.

This clone was picked up one time. The chain couples TRBV7-6 to TRBJ1-1; 11 nucleotides line up with TRBD1. The J segment lost 1 base and the V segment lost 6 bases, leaving 1 base of the junction unmatched. Looked up from germline, CDR1 is SGHVS and CDR2 is FNYEAQ. This CDR3 comprises 14 residues. This CDR3 is CASRGTGGNTEAFF. In nucleotides, the CDR3 is TGTGCCAGCAGAGGGACAGGGGGGAACACTGAAGCTTTCTTT.

There are a few counts of this clone. The chain couples TRBV19 to TRBJ1-5; tentatively, D is TRBD1 (6 bases). This CDR3 region has 15 residues. From germline, CDR1 is LNHDA and CDR2 SQIVND (reference sequence). V shed 1 base and J shed 4 bases, with 11 bases lying between them. For the CDR3, the DNA is TGTGCCAGTAGTATAGCAGGGGCCGAGAATCAGCCCCAGCATTTT. It encodes CASSIAGAENQPQHF.

The chain employs TRBV28 and TRBJ2-7; 7 bases are a match to TRBD2. CDR3 length: 14 residues. J gave up 0 bases and V 5 bases, and 4 bases lay outside the gene matches. Germline values: CDR1 MDHEN, CDR2 SYDVKM. The CDR3 sequence is CASSSGMSSYEQYF. CDR3 sequence (DNA): TGTGCCAGCAGTAGCGGGATGAGCTCCTACGAGCAGTACTTC.

This clone has a single count. CDR3 loop: CASRLGYSNEQFF. The CDR3 DNA follows: TGTGCAAGTCGCTTAGGGTACAGCAATGAGCAGTTCTTC. V usage is TRBV12-2 and J usage is TRBJ2-1; TRBD1, the table's D call, was not compared with the DNA. TRBV12-2 represents a pseudogene. This CDR3 has 13 residues.

The chain has TRBV30 and TRBJ2-1; D might be TRBD2 (6 bases). Per the germline V gene, CDR1 is GTSNPN and CDR2 is SVGIG (reference sequence). V lost 5 bases, J lost 4 bases, and 9 bases lay in between. This CDR3 contains 12 residues. Here the CDR3 DNA reads TGTGCCTGGGCTAGCGCGTACAATGAGCAGTTCTTC. Residues: CAWASAYNEQFF. The variable domain in full, completed from reference TRBV30 and TRBJ2-1, reads SQTIHQWPATLVQPVGSPLSLECTVEGTSNPNLYWYRQAAGRGLQLLFYSVGIGQISSEVPQNLSASRPQDRQFILSSKKLLLSDSGFYLCAWASAYNEQFFGPGTRLTVL.

This chain connects TRBV7-2 to TRBJ2-1, with 9 bases identical to TRBD2. V dropped 4 bases and J dropped 3; count of bases not matched to a gene: 4. Germline values: CDR1 SGHTA, CDR2 FQGNSA. The CDR3 contains 15 residues. The CDR3 region is CASSSLAGHYNEQFF. The CDR3 nucleotides are TGTGCCAGCAGCTCACTAGCGGGCCACTACAATGAGCAGTTCTTC.

The chain is built from TRBV27 and TRBJ2-4; D possibly corresponds to TRBD1 (6 bases). CDR1 and CDR2 (germline): MNHEY, SMNVEV (reference sequence). The V and J ends lost 5 bases and 6 bases respectively, with 11 bases between them. The CDR3 covers 13 residues. The CDR3 DNA follows: TGTGCCAGCAGTATTAGCAGGGGAAACATTCAGTACTTC. Its protein product is CASSISRGNIQYF.